The 14 T cell receptor beta chains listed next were all sequenced from one sample in a study of metastatic and nonmetastatic thyroid tumors. Nobody among the patients had been given any treatment before thyroid surgery. Using MiXCR, TCRdb re-called clones from the PCR reads. The table lists about 41,000 clones, roughly 31% of them singletons. Sample: blood. These receptor sequences come from a male donor with papillary thyroid cancer or a benign thyroid nodule (not recorded which). Some clones in this sample may be carry-over from other donors' samples.

On this clone itself: Its ends do not fully match the called genes, so a read error is possible. V and J are TRBV6-1 and TRBJ1-1; 7 bases fit TRBD1. The CDR3 is made up of 12 amino acids. CDR1 is MNHNS and CDR2 is SASEGT in the germline V gene. CDR3 in DNA: TGTGCCAGCCTCAGGGGGAACATTGAAGCTTTCTTT. Translating it yields CASLRGNIEAFF.

This clone counts as medium-sized. The gene calls are TRBV6-1 and TRBJ1-1; 8 positions match TRBD1. Germline V gene lookup returns CDR1 MNHNS and CDR2 SASEGT. This CDR3 contains 15 residues. Trimming cost V 6 bases and J 8 bases; bases outside gene matches: 14. The CDR3 DNA reads TGTGCCAGCAGGAGGGTCGGGACAGGACGCAAAGAAGCTTTCTTT. Its protein product is CASRRVGTGRKEAFF.

This clone was observed a handful of times. This rearrangement joins TRBV20-1 to TRBJ2-5; D gene uncertain. CDR3 length equals 13 residues. CDR1 and CDR2 from the germline V gene are DFQATT and SNEGSKA (reference sequence). CDR3 bases: TGCAGCCTCGTGTCTAGGGTGGTGGAGACCCAGTACTTC. Its translation: CSLVSRVVETQYF.

This clone was observed many times. J is TRBJ2-6 and V is TRBV20-1, with D possibly being TRBD2 (5 bases). This CDR3 region has 16 residues. V was clipped by 0 bases and J by 2 bases, with 11 bases between them. Germline V gene data show CDR1 as DFQATT and CDR2 as SNEGSKA (reference sequence). In DNA, the CDR3 is TGCAGTGCTAGAGACGGAGGCCCAACTGGGGCCAACGTCCTGACTTTC. Its protein product is CSARDGGPTGANVLTF.

This clone was seen just once. The rearrangement links TRBV5-1 to TRBJ2-2; D is unresolved. The CDR3 is 13 amino acids. The V end was cut by 4 bases, the J end by 3 bases, with 7 bases between. CDR1 SGHRS and CDR2 YFSETQ come from the germline V gene. CDR3 coding DNA: TGCGCCAGCAGCCCCGCGGACACCGGGGAGCTGTTTTTT. It translates to CASSPADTGELFF.

By share of the sample, this clone is medium-sized. The CDR3 loop reads CASSSQGSGRAGEQYF. The DNA for the CDR3 is TGTGCCAGCAGTTCCCAAGGAAGCGGGAGGGCCGGCGAGCAGTACTTC. V usage is TRBV27 and J usage is TRBJ2-7; 10 bases align to TRBD2. Trimming took 4 bases from V and 6 from J; bases not matched to a gene: 12. The CDR3 is 16 amino acids. Germline CDR1 MNHEY, CDR2 SMNVEV (reference sequence).

This clone is deemed medium-sized. This sequence joins TRBV6-1 and TRBJ2-7, with D perhaps matching TRBD1 (8 bases). Trimming took 8 bases from V and 6 from J, leaving 20 bases between them. Germline V gene lookup returns CDR1 MNHNS and CDR2 SASEGT. The CDR3 is made up of 14 amino acids. CDR3 bases: TGTGCCAGCGGTACGACAGGGGAGGGTGGCGAGCAGTACTTC. This sequence encodes CASGTTGEGGEQYF.

The table lists this clone with a few counts. V and J are TRBV5-1 and TRBJ2-5; D not certain. This CDR3 is built from 14 residues. Germline loops: CDR1 SGHRS, CDR2 YFSETQ. V was trimmed by 0 bases and J by 1 base, leaving 7 bases between them. The CDR3 protein is CASSLGSGQETQYF. CDR3 DNA: TGCGCCAGCAGCTTGGGTTCCGGCCAAGAGACCCAGTACTTC.

This clone was observed a handful of times. This sequence joins TRBV6-2 or TRBV6-3 and TRBJ2-7; 9 nucleotides agree with TRBD2. Trimming removed 5 bases from V and 2 bases from J; junction bases left unmatched: 1. This CDR3 comprises 13 residues. Germline-derived CDR1 and CDR2 are MNHEY and SVGEGT. The CDR3 nucleotides read TGTGCCAGCAGTAGGACTAGCGCCTACGAGCAGTACTTC. The encoded protein is CASSRTSAYEQYF.

In this sample, this clone turned up a few times. This rearrangement joins TRBV28 to TRBJ2-1; TRBD2 matches 10 bases. V was clipped by 3 bases and J by 7 bases; unmatched bases: 15. The CDR3 is 18 amino acids. Looked up from germline, CDR1 is MDHEN and CDR2 is SYDVKM. The DNA for the CDR3 is TGTGCCAGCAGTTTCGGGACTAGCGACAGCGCATGGGGGAATGAGCAGTTCTTC. Translated, it gives CASSFGTSDSAWGNEQFF.

In its sample, this clone was seen many times. The chain links TRBV5-6 to TRBJ2-1; D is ambiguous. Germline V gene data show CDR1 as SGHDT and CDR2 as YYEEEE. The V end lost 2 bases, the J end lost 4 bases, and 7 bases lay between the germline ends. CDR3 length: 13 amino acids. The CDR3 loop reads CASSFGHYNEQFF. The CDR3 nucleotides are TGTGCCAGCAGCTTCGGTCATTACAATGAGCAGTTCTTC.

The chain recombines TRBV6-6 with TRBJ2-7; D is undetermined. Trimming took off 0 bases at V and 0 bases at J, with 9 bases between the two ends. This CDR3 is 15 amino acids long. CDR1 is MNHNY, CDR2 SVGAGI, per germline (reference sequence). The chain's CDR3 is CASSYSGEGSYEQYF. The CDR3 nucleotides read TGTGCCAGCAGTTACTCTGGGGAAGGCTCCTACGAGCAGTACTTC.

This clone was observed a few times. This chain uses TRBV6-1 with TRBJ1-2; 7 nucleotides line up with TRBD1. This CDR3 has 14 amino acids. CDR1 and CDR2 (germline): MNHNS, SASEGT. V shed 7 bases, J shed 8 bases, and the junction held 13 bases outside the gene matches. CDR3 sequence reads: CASTPGQVAGGYTF. Written as DNA, the CDR3 is TGTGCCAGCACCCCTGGACAGGTGGCGGGAGGCTACACCTTC.

At least ten counts were recorded for this clone. V gene TRBV7-2 combines with J gene TRBJ2-3, with D unclear. CDR1 and CDR2 (germline): SGHTA, FQGNSA. V lost 5 bases and J lost 1, with 19 bases in between. This CDR3 is built from 17 residues. The CDR3 spells CASSEDQRATGTDTQYF. The DNA for the CDR3 is TGTGCCAGCAGCGAAGACCAAAGAGCAACCGGCACAGATACGCAGTATTTT.